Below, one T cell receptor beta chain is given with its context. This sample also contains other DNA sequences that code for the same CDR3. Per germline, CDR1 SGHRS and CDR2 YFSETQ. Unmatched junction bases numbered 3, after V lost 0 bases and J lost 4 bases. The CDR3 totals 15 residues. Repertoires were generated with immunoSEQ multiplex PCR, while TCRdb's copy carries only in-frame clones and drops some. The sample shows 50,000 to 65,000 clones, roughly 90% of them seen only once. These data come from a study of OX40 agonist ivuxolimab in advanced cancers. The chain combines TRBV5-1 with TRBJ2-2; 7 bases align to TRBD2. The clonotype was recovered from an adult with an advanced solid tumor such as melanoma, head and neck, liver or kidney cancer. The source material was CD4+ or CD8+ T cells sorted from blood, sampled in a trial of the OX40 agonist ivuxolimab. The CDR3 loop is CASSLGGSSTGELFF. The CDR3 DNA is TGCGCCAGCAGCTTGGGCGGGAGTTCCACCGGGGAGCTGTTTTTT.